What follows are 20 T cell receptor beta chains derived from one specimen sequenced in a study of regulatory T cells in long-lasting Graves disease. Time point meaning: newly diagnosed GD, antithyroid drugs for less than 3 months. The TCR library was made from RNA extracted from PBMCs. The TCR beta library used iRepertoire HTBI primers with Arm-PCR amplification of CDR3. TCRdb passed the multiplex PCR reads through MiXCR, listing each CDR3 protein once. The sample holds some 560,000 distinct CDR3 sequences, 15% to 20% seen once. The same sample was also used in a study of T cells in Graves' hyperthyroidism and ophthalmopathy.

This specimen consisted of peripheral blood mononuclear cells (PBMCs), obtained at new diagnosis, from a patient treated with antithyroid drugs. The receptors come from a woman aged 35-65 years with Graves disease.

This clonotype was recorded at least ten times. The rearrangement uses TRBV5-1 and TRBJ1-2; tentatively, D is TRBD1 (6 bases). Looked up from germline, CDR1 is SGHRS and CDR2 is YFSETQ. V was cut by 0 bases and J by 0 bases, with 9 bases left in between. The CDR3 has 15 amino acids. The CDR3 DNA sequence: TGCGCCAGCAGCTTGGTGGGACAAACTAACTATGGCTACACCTTC. Protein product: CASSLVGQTNYGYTF.

This clonotype was observed at least ten times. J is TRBJ1-5 and V is TRBV7-2; D is perhaps TRBD1 (5 bases). V was trimmed by 4 bases and J by 1 base, leaving 14 bases between them. Per the germline V gene, CDR1 is SGHTA and CDR2 is FQGNSA. The CDR3 loop spans 16 amino acids. CDR3 sequence reads: CASSWGIPQSNQPQHF. The CDR3 DNA reads as TGTGCCAGCAGCTGGGGGATCCCGCAGAGCAATCAGCCCCAGCATTTT. Variable domain in full (rest from reference TRBV7-2 and TRBJ1-5): GAGVSQSPSNKVTEKGKDVELRCDPISGHTALYWYRQSLGQGLEFLIYFQGNSAPDKSGLPSDRFSAERTGGSVSTLTIQRTQQEDSAVYLCASSWGIPQSNQPQHFGDGTRLSIL.

Written as DNA, the CDR3 is TGCAGTGCTGGCCGCCAATGGAATAACTATGGCTACACCTTC. It codes for CSAGRQWNNYGYTF. The J gene is TRBJ1-2, the V gene TRBV20-1, with no clear D. This CDR3 is built from 14 residues. Germline CDR1 and CDR2: DFQATT and SNEGSKA (reference sequence). Trimming took 5 bases from V and 1 from J, leaving 14 bases between them.

This clonotype was seen once. The chain employs TRBV30 and TRBJ1-4, with D hard to call. Trimming removed 7 bases at V and 0 bases at J, with 9 bases between. The CDR3 runs 13 residues. Germline CDR1 is GTSNPN and CDR2 is SVGIG (reference sequence). CDR3 loop: CALFRATNEKLFF. DNA of the CDR3: TGTGCCTTATTCCGCGCAACTAATGAAAAACTGTTTTTT.

The V gene is TRBV5-1, the J gene TRBJ2-5; 13 positions match TRBD2. The CDR3 consists of 16 residues. Germline values: CDR1 SGHRS, CDR2 YFSETQ. J gave up 1 base and V 4 bases, and 4 bases lay outside the gene matches. The CDR3 spells CASSPTSGGPQETQYF. For the CDR3, the DNA is TGCGCCAGCAGCCCGACTAGCGGGGGGCCCCAAGAGACCCAGTACTTC.

This clonotype was detected a few times. The chain has TRBV5-1 and TRBJ2-7; D is perhaps TRBD2 (7 bases). Trimming took off 0 bases at V and 6 bases at J, with 16 bases between the two ends. This CDR3 region has 15 residues. Germline CDR1 is SGHRS and CDR2 is YFSETQ. The CDR3 is CASSLVGGALAEQYF. The CDR3 DNA sequence: TGCGCCAGCAGCTTGGTGGGGGGGGCTCTCGCCGAGCAGTACTTC.

The table lists this clonotype with many counts. This chain uses TRBV13 with TRBJ1-2; 11 nucleotides align to TRBD1. Germline CDR1 reads PRHDT; CDR2 reads FYEKMQ (reference sequence). The CDR3 consists of 17 residues. The trim removed 2 bases at V and 3 bases at J, leaving 8 bases unmatched. The CDR3 spells CASSLRGQGVGYYGYTF. As DNA, the CDR3 is TGTGCCAGCAGCTTAAGGGGACAGGGGGTCGGATACTATGGCTACACCTTC.

This clonotype has ten or more counts. The chain has TRBV5-1 and TRBJ2-5, with D possibly TRBD1 on 7 matching bases. The tail of the sequence fits TRBJ2-1 better, so the J call may be wrong. This CDR3 has 16 amino acids. Germline-derived CDR1 and CDR2 are SGHRS and YFSETQ. CDR3 region: CASSSPAGGPGNEQFF. CDR3 coding DNA: TGCGCCAGCAGCTCCCCCGCAGGGGGGCCCGGGAATGAGCAGTTCTTC.

In this sample, this clonotype turned up many times. The chain employs TRBV2 and TRBJ2-1; no firm D call. Trimming removed 8 bases at V and 12 bases at J, with 23 bases between. This CDR3 is built from 14 residues. Germline values: CDR1 SNHLY, CDR2 FYNNEI. The CDR3 region is CASPDRWSRSGQFF. The CDR3 DNA follows: TGTGCCAGCCCCGATCGTTGGTCACGCAGTGGGCAGTTCTTC.

The chain is built from TRBV20-1 and TRBJ2-2; D possibly corresponds to TRBD2 (6 bases). Germline V gene sequence: CDR1 DFQATT, CDR2 SNEGSKA (reference sequence). This CDR3 comprises 14 residues. Trimming stripped 5 bases from V and 5 bases from J, with 15 bases between. This chain's CDR3 is CSAPKDGGTGELFF. Written as DNA, the CDR3 is TGCAGTGCTCCCAAGGACGGAGGGACCGGGGAGCTGTTTTTT.

The chain is built from TRBV7-9 and TRBJ2-1, with D maybe TRBD1 (6 bases). Germline loops: CDR1 SEHNR, CDR2 FQNEAQ (reference sequence). The CDR3 covers 13 residues. V lost 5 bases and J 8 bases, leaving 13 bases between the germline ends. The CDR3 protein is CASSHTGIDEQFF. CDR3 coding DNA: TGTGCCAGCAGCCATACAGGGATCGATGAGCAGTTCTTC. The full variable domain, completed using reference TRBV7-9 and TRBJ2-1, is DTGVSQNPRHKITKRGQNVTFRCDPISEHNRLYWYRQTLGQGPEFLTYFQNEAQLEKSRLLSDRFSAERPKGSFSTLEIQRTEQGDSAMYLCASSHTGIDEQFFGPGTRLTVL.

The chain links TRBV4-2 to TRBJ2-1, with 10 bases fitting TRBD2. Germline V CDR1 and CDR2: LGHNA, YNFKEQ. V shed 5 bases and J 1 base; nucleotides not matched to a gene: 8. The CDR3 is 17 amino acids. The chain's CDR3 is CASSWTSGVDSYNEQFF. CDR3 in DNA: TGTGCCAGCAGCTGGACTAGCGGCGTAGATTCCTACAATGAGCAGTTCTTC.

This clonotype was counted only a few times. This chain uses TRBV20-1 with TRBJ1-6, with TRBD1 identical over 7 bases. The CDR3 extends over 15 amino acids. V shed 3 bases, J shed 4 bases, and the junction held 6 bases outside the gene matches. The germline gives CDR1 DFQATT, CDR2 SNEGSKA (reference sequence). CDR3 residues: CSARLAGQYNSPLHF. Here the CDR3 DNA reads TGCAGTGCTAGGCTAGCGGGACAGTATAATTCACCCCTCCACTTT.

The V gene is TRBV30, the J gene TRBJ2-5; TRBD2 matches 8 bases. There are 16 residues in the CDR3. Per germline, CDR1 GTSNPN and CDR2 SVGIG (reference sequence). Trimming at V came to 0 bases and at J to 8 bases, leaving 14 bases not matched to a gene. The CDR3 coding sequence is TGTGCCTGGAGTGTATCCCCGGGGGGGCCGGGGGCCACCCAGTACTTC. This encodes CAWSVSPGGPGATQYF.

The chain carries TRBV4-1 and TRBJ2-3; TRBD2 agrees at 8 bases. Germline loops: CDR1 MGHRA, CDR2 YSYEKL. J was trimmed by 2 bases and V by 0 bases; bases with no gene match: 4. The CDR3 spans 16 residues. The CDR3 is CASSQEPAGVTDTQYF. The CDR3 DNA reads TGCGCCAGCAGCCAAGAACCAGCGGGGGTCACAGATACGCAGTATTTT.

There are many counts of this clonotype. The V call is TRBV6-1, the J call TRBJ2-2, with 8 bases lining up with TRBD1. The CDR3 extends over 16 amino acids. V trimming: 5 bases; J trimming: 0 bases; junction bases outside the gene matches: 5. The V gene's germline CDR1 is MNHNS and CDR2 SASEGT. The DNA of the CDR3 is TGTGCCAGCAGTCCAGGGACAGGATCGAACACCGGGGAGCTGTTTTTT. Its protein product is CASSPGTGSNTGELFF.

In regard to this clonotype: A much larger clone differs from this one at a single base, so this may be a read error. The rearrangement joins TRBV20-1 to TRBJ1-2, with D possibly TRBD1 on 5 matching bases. Germline loops: CDR1 DFQATT, CDR2 SNEGSKA (reference sequence). V was trimmed by 0 bases and J by 12 bases, leaving 20 bases between them. The CDR3 covers 14 residues. The CDR3 DNA is TGCAGTGCTAGAGATATGCGGGGGACGGGAGGCAACACCTTC. Its protein product is CSARDMRGTGGNTF.

This clonotype appeared many times. The rearrangement joins TRBV27 to TRBJ2-7, with 12 bases lining up with TRBD2. Germline V lookup: CDR1 MNHEY, CDR2 SMNVEV (reference sequence). V trimming: 5 bases; J trimming: 7 bases; junction bases outside the gene matches: 9. CDR3 size: 15 residues. The CDR3 nucleotides read TGTGCCAGCAGTCCCAGACTAGCGGGGGCAGGAGAGCAGTACTTC. As protein: CASSPRLAGAGEQYF.

This clonotype was picked up many times. The chain links TRBV5-1 to TRBJ1-1, with D maybe TRBD1 (5 bases). The V and J ends lost 0 bases and 2 bases respectively, with 11 bases between them. Germline CDR1 is SGHRS and CDR2 is YFSETQ. This CDR3 spans 15 amino acids. In DNA, the CDR3 is TGCGCCAGCAGCTTGGCCCTACAGGTTAACACTGAAGCTTTCTTT. This gives the protein CASSLALQVNTEAFF.

There are a few counts of this clonotype. An end of the junction differs from the germline gene, which may be a read error. The chain employs TRBV10-3 and TRBJ1-1; 9 bases line up with TRBD1. Germline V gene lookup returns CDR1 ENHRY and CDR2 SYGVKD. The CDR3 length is 15 residues. The chain's CDR3 is CATSPGTGIGTEAFF. CDR3 nucleotide sequence: TGTGCCACCAGTCCCGGGACAGGGATCGGCACTGAAGCTTTCTTT.